What follows are 27 T cell receptor beta chains derived from one specimen sequenced in a study of CXCR3-negative and CXCR3-positive naive CD8 T cells. General study findings and limits: The TRB CDR3s that CXCR3-positive naive cells carried were more hydrophobic than those of CXCR3-negative naive cells.

Their target antigens are unknown. UMI-labeled 5' RACE TRB cDNA libraries were prepared from the cells. TCRdb reprocessed the 5' RACE reads; each CDR3 protein has one entry and no DNA is given. The listing records some 60,000 distinct CDR3 sequences. The specimen sequenced was naive CXCR3+ CD8+ T cells from blood. Regarding subset: CD45RO-CCR7+CD27+CD95- naive CD8+ T cells expressing CXCR3 (TNR3+). The source of these receptors is a human donor in good health. Some clones in this sample may be carry-over from other donors' samples.

The V gene is TRBV5-1, the J gene TRBJ2-1; lacking DNA, the TRBD2 call made by TCRdb goes unchecked. The germline V gene has CDR1 SGHRS and CDR2 YFSETQ. The length of the CDR3 is 15 residues. The CDR3 region is CASSLGGGSYNEQFF.

The chain couples TRBV18 to TRBJ1-1. The CDR3 has 15 residues. Germline assignment: CDR1 KGHSH and CDR2 LQKENI. The CDR3: CASSPPTGLMGEAFF. Complete variable domain (other parts from reference TRBV18 and TRBJ1-1): NAGVMQNPRHLVRRRGQEARLRCSPMKGHSHVYWYRQLPEEGLKFMVYLQKENIIDESGMPKERFSAEFPKEGPSILRIQQVVRGDSAAYFCASSPPTGLMGEAFFGQGTRLTVV.

CDR3 sequence reads: CASSQDRDFTYEQYF. This chain joins TRBV4-2 and TRBJ2-7; TCRdb's D call of TRBD2 is untestable without DNA. The CDR3 is 15 residues long. Germline loops: CDR1 LGHNA, CDR2 YNFKEQ.

This chain connects TRBV29-1 to TRBJ2-5; TCRdb indicates TRBD2, and absent DNA this call remains unverified. CDR1 SQVTM and CDR2 ANQGSEA come from the germline V gene. The CDR3 sequence is 17 residues long. The CDR3 loop is CSVESIRGAMVRETQYF.

The rearrangement links TRBV10-3 to TRBJ1-1; TCRdb outputs TRBD1, but without DNA this stays unchecked. The CDR3 is made up of 12 amino acids. Looked up from germline, CDR1 is ENHRY and CDR2 is SYGVKD. The CDR3 here is CAISEQADEAFF.

The V and J genes are TRBV15 and TRBJ2-2. In germline, CDR1 is LNHNV, CDR2 YYDKDF (reference sequence). The CDR3 contains 13 residues. The CDR3 protein is CATSRDRNGELFF.

The gene calls are TRBV20-1 and TRBJ1-6; absent DNA, TCRdb's TRBD1 call cannot be checked. The CDR3 contains 15 residues. The V gene's germline CDR1 is DFQATT and CDR2 SNEGSKA (reference sequence). CDR3 in amino acids: CSAREGGMDGSPLHF.

The V gene is TRBV27, the J gene TRBJ2-1; checking the TCRdb D call of TRBD1 is not possible without DNA. In germline, CDR1 is MNHEY, CDR2 SMNVEV (reference sequence). The CDR3 spans 13 residues. The CDR3 here is CASSLGRVNEQFF.

The chain uses TRBV4-1 and TRBJ2-5; lacking DNA, the TRBD1 call made by TCRdb goes unchecked. The CDR3 is 15 amino acids. Germline CDR1 and CDR2: MGHRA and YSYEKL. This chain's CDR3 is CASSSRDRLQETQYF.

The chain combines TRBV29-1 with TRBJ1-2; TCRdb selects TRBD1, and the lack of DNA leaves this call unchecked. The CDR3 sequence is 13 residues long. Per the germline V gene, CDR1 is SQVTM and CDR2 is ANQGSEA. The CDR3 protein is CSVRTGDFYGYTF.

The V call is TRBV29-1, the J call TRBJ2-7; the TRBD2 assignment by TCRdb is unverifiable without DNA. Germline V gene lookup returns CDR1 SQVTM and CDR2 ANQGSEA. The CDR3 is made up of 14 amino acids. The CDR3 loop reads CSVPAGTSSYEQYF.

This chain connects TRBV29-1 to TRBJ2-1. CDR1 and CDR2 (germline): SQVTM, ANQGSEA. CDR3 length: 14 amino acids. CDR3 protein: CSVEDRSSYNEQFF.

The genes are TRBV6-2 or TRBV6-3 and TRBJ1-2. This CDR3 has 16 residues. Germline assignment: CDR1 MNHEY and CDR2 SVGEGT. CDR3 amino acids: CASSYEMAGDNYGYTF.

The chain recombines TRBV7-9 with TRBJ2-7; lacking DNA, the TRBD2 call made by TCRdb goes unchecked. Germline CDR1 SEHNR, CDR2 FQNEAQ (reference sequence). The CDR3 loop spans 12 amino acids. The CDR3: CAIFERNYEQYF.

This chain uses TRBV12-3 or TRBV12-4 with TRBJ2-2. CDR3 length: 14 amino acids. CDR3 region: CASSYRLSTGELFF.

This rearrangement joins TRBV20-1 to TRBJ2-3; without DNA, the TCRdb call of TRBD2 cannot be checked. CDR1 and CDR2 from the germline V gene are DFQATT and SNEGSKA (reference sequence). CDR3 length equals 17 residues. The CDR3 spells CRLGTSGGLLRRDTQYF.

The rearrangement joins TRBV12-3 or TRBV12-4 to TRBJ1-2. The CDR3 contains 14 residues. This CDR3 reads CASSTLLAPYGYTF.

The chain joins TRBV10-3 to TRBJ1-1; TCRdb lists TRBD1, though no DNA is available to test this call. The CDR3 extends over 14 amino acids. Germline lookup yields CDR1 ENHRY and CDR2 SYGVKD. The CDR3 reads CAIRPDRANTEAFF.

The chain is built from TRBV29-1 and TRBJ2-7; TCRdb returns TRBD1, unconfirmable since there is no DNA. CDR1 SQVTM and CDR2 ANQGSEA come from the germline V gene. The CDR3 has 12 amino acids. CDR3 loop: CSVETNGQEQYF.

CDR3 region: CASRLSGITEAFF. This chain connects TRBV5-5 to TRBJ1-1. The germline V gene encodes CDR1 SGHKS and CDR2 YYEKEE (reference sequence). The CDR3 extends over 13 amino acids. The whole variable domain, remainder taken from reference TRBV5-5 and TRBJ1-1, is DAGVTQSPTHLIKTRGQQVTLRCSPISGHKSVSWYQQVLGQGPQFIFQYYEKEERGRGNFPDRFSARQFPNYSSELNVNALLLGDSALYLCASRLSGITEAFFGQGTRLTVV.

The genes are TRBV7-6 and TRBJ2-7; absent DNA, TCRdb's TRBD1 call cannot be checked. CDR3 length: 16 residues. Germline V gives CDR1 SGHVS, CDR2 FNYEAQ. The CDR3 region is CASSLEGQGFTYEQYF.

The chain joins TRBV12-3 or TRBV12-4 to TRBJ2-7. The length of the CDR3 is 12 residues. CDR3 loop: CASSLFRGEQYF.

The chain combines TRBV4-3 with TRBJ2-7; there is no DNA to check the TCRdb D call of TRBD1. From germline, CDR1 is LGHNA and CDR2 YSLEER. The CDR3 length is 15 residues. CDR3 protein: CASSHTGQGFYEQYF.

The chain is built from TRBV12-3 or TRBV12-4 and TRBJ2-7; without DNA, the TCRdb call of TRBD2 cannot be checked. This CDR3 is built from 14 residues. This CDR3 reads CASSHLEGLEEQYF.

The rearrangement links TRBV7-3 to TRBJ2-5; TCRdb designates TRBD2, a call that cannot be tested without DNA. This CDR3 spans 16 amino acids. Germline assignment: CDR1 SGHTA and CDR2 FQGTGA. The chain's CDR3 is CASSLTRSGSQETQYF.

V usage is TRBV20-1 and J usage is TRBJ2-1. This CDR3 is built from 11 residues. Germline CDR1 reads DFQATT; CDR2 reads SNEGSKA (reference sequence). The chain's CDR3 is CSASSVDEQFF.

The V gene is TRBV13, the J gene TRBJ2-7; TCRdb returns TRBD2, unconfirmable since there is no DNA. From germline, CDR1 is PRHDT and CDR2 FYEKMQ (reference sequence). This CDR3 is 14 amino acids long. CDR3 loop: CASSLGSGSYEQYF.